Listed below are T cell receptor beta chains from one sample, sequenced in a study of cytomegalovirus exposure and HLA in healthy donors. Measured with immunoSEQ multiplex PCR; TCRdb has only the in-frame clones, and not every one. The sample holds some 130,000 clones; approximately 61% are singletons and the top ten take roughly 1.5%. Sequencing was performed on PBMCs. All receptors come from a man between 25 and 39 years old in good health and CMV-seropositive. The CDR3 runs from the conserved cysteine through the conserved F or W. The order of the fields is V gene, clone size, J gene, D gene, CDR3 DNA, CDR3 protein. D genes are given only for firm matches. The size entry is marked missing in some rows and otherwise reads once, few, many or a size class.

>TRBV4-1|NA|TRBJ1-1|NA
TGCGCCAGCAGCCAAGTAACAGGGAACACTGAAGCTTTCTTT
CASSQVTGNTEAFF
>TRBV6-5|few|TRBJ2-6|NA
TGTGCCAGCAGAGCGCTCGGCTCTGGGGCCAACGTCCTGACTTTC
CASRALGSGANVLTF
>TRBV5-4|NA|TRBJ1-1|TRBD1
TGTGCCAGCAGCTGGGACAGGACGAACACTGAAGCTTTCTTT
CASSWDRTNTEAFF
>TRBV27|NA|TRBJ2-5|TRBD1
TGTGCCAGCAGCCCAGAACAGGGGTATATCGGCGAGACCCAGTACTTC
CASSPEQGYIGETQYF
>TRBV29-1|once|TRBJ2-7|NA
TGCAGCGTTGAGATCCCTCGGGGGGCGCTATCGACGAGCTCCTACGAGCAGTACTTC
CSVEIPRGALSTSSYEQYF
>TRBV21-1|few|TRBJ2-7|NA
TGTGCCAGCACCCAAGGAGGTTTACCACACCCCTACGAGCAGTACTTC
CASTQGGLPHPYEQYF
>TRBV5-1|few|TRBJ2-2|TRBD1
TGCGCCAGCAGCTCTGGGACAGACACCGGGGAGCTGTTTTTT
CASSSGTDTGELFF
>TRBV6-1|NA|TRBJ1-1|TRBD1
TGTGCCAGCAGTGAAGGCGGGACAGGGGGCAGGAGCACTGAAGCTTTCTTT
CASSEGGTGGRSTEAFF
>TRBV5-6|NA|TRBJ2-7|NA
TGTGCCAGCAGCTTGGCATCATCCTACGAGCAGTACTTC
CASSLASSYEQYF
>TRBV2|NA|TRBJ2-7|NA
TGTGCCAGCAGTCTATACGAGCAGTACTTC
CASSLYEQYF
>TRBV9|NA|TRBJ2-1|TRBD2
TGTGCCAGCTCTAGCGGGAGTAATGACAATGAGCAGTTCTTC
CASSSGSNDNEQFF
>TRBV6-1|once|TRBJ1-1|NA
TGTGCCAGCAGTGATACCATGACAGTCGCTGAAGCTTTCTTT
CASSDTMTVAEAFF
>TRBV5-6|NA|TRBJ1-4|NA
TGTGCCAGCAGGAAGGACTTTAATGAAAAACTGTTTTTT
CASRKDFNEKLFF
>TRBV6-1|NA|TRBJ2-7|TRBD2
TGTGCCAGCAGTGCCAGCGGGGCAGACTTATACGGGCAGTACTTC
CASSASGADLYGQYF
>TRBV4-1|few|TRBJ1-1|TRBD1
TGCGCCAGCAGCCTTGACAGGGAGAACACTGAAGCTTTCTTT
CASSLDRENTEAFF
>TRBV10-3|NA|TRBJ2-3|TRBD2
TGTGCCATCTCCCCCACCGGGACTAGCGGAACAGATACGCAGTATTTT
CAISPTGTSGTDTQYF
>TRBV4-1|NA|TRBJ1-1|NA
TGCGCCAGCAGCCAACGAACAGGGATGACTCCTGAAGCTTTCTTT
CASSQRTGMTPEAFF
>TRBV6-6|NA|TRBJ2-1|NA
TGTGCCAGCACAGGGCCTTCCTACAATGAGCAGTTCTTC
CASTGPSYNEQFF
>TRBV6-5|NA|TRBJ2-2|NA
TGTGCCAGCAGTTACGGCACAGGGTTCGGGGAGCTGTTTTTT
CASSYGTGFGELFF
>TRBV7-9|NA|TRBJ2-5|NA
TGTTCCTTGTTTCGGGATTCTGGGACCCAGTACTTC
CSLFRDSGTQYF
>TRBV6-6|NA|TRBJ2-7|NA
TGTGCCAGCAGTTCAGGGCGCGGAACCTACGAGCAGTACTTC
CASSSGRGTYEQYF
>TRBV5-6|NA|TRBJ1-2|TRBD1
TGTGCCAGCTCCTCCGGGGACAGGGGATCTGGCTACACCTTC
CASSSGDRGSGYTF
>TRBV27|NA|TRBJ2-2|TRBD1
TGCCCTAATAAATCCCGGGACAGGGGCCTCTCTCGGGAGAGCACCGGGGAGCTGTTTTTT
CPNKSRDRGLSRESTGELFF
>TRBV6-5|few|TRBJ2-7|TRBD1
TGTGCCAGCAAAGGGACAGGGGGCCACGAGCAGTACTTC
CASKGTGGHEQYF
>TRBV12-5|NA|TRBJ2-7|NA
TGTGCTAGTGGTTCCCTAGGTAGTCTCGTGAAGCAGTACTTC
CASGSLGSLVKQYF
>TRBV2|NA|TRBJ2-3|TRBD2
TGTGCCAGCAGTGGGTTAGCGGGATCGGCAGATACGCAGTATTTT
CASSGLAGSADTQYF
>TRBV10-2|NA|TRBJ1-5|NA
TGCGCCACCGGGGGGTCCATGTTTTTCGGGAGCAATCAGCCCCAGCATTTT
CATGGSMFFGSNQPQHF
>TRBV11-2|NA|TRBJ2-5|TRBD1
TGTGCCAGCAGCTCCTGGACAGGGGGGCAAGAGACCCAGTACTTC
CASSSWTGGQETQYF
>TRBV27|NA|TRBJ1-3|NA
TGTGCCAGCAGTTTTGCAGGTGCCGGAAACACCATATATTTT
CASSFAGAGNTIYF
>TRBV6-1|NA|TRBJ1-5|NA
TGTGCCAGCAGTGAACAAGGGGGTCAGCCCCAGCATTTT
CASSEQGGQPQHF
>TRBV10-3|NA|TRBJ1-1|TRBD1
TGTGCCATCAGGGCGGACAGGGCCACCACTGAAGCTTTCTTT
CAIRADRATTEAFF
>TRBV29-1|NA|TRBJ1-2|NA
TGCAGCGTTGTAGGAGGGAAGTATGGCTACACCTTC
CSVVGGKYGYTF
>TRBV4-3|few|TRBJ1-5|NA
TGCGCCAGCAGCCAAGATCGTTTGCCTAGGCAGCCCCAGCATTTT
CASSQDRLPRQPQHF
>TRBV27|NA|TRBJ2-1|NA
TGTGCCAGCAGGCGGCTGAACAATGAGCAGTTCTTC
CASRRLNNEQFF
>TRBV7-3|NA|TRBJ2-5|TRBD2
TGTGCCAGCAGCCCCGGGTCGGGGGGGGCGCAGTACTTC
CASSPGSGGAQYF
>TRBV18|few|TRBJ1-1|NA
TGTGCCAGCTCACCCACAGGGATTCCGACTGAAGCTTTCTTT
CASSPTGIPTEAFF
>TRBV7-3|NA|TRBJ1-2|TRBD1
TGTGCCAGCAGCTTAGACAGGGCTCAAGGCTACACCTTC
CASSLDRAQGYTF